These T cell receptor beta chains were read from a single sample in a study of cytomegalovirus exposure and HLA in healthy donors. TCRdb keeps only in-frame clones here, not all; method: immunoSEQ multiplex PCR. Of some 150,000 clones listed, around 60% are singletons. Material: PBMCs. All receptors derive from a woman aged 55-70 years in good health and CMV-seropositive. Each CDR3 is given with its conserved first and last residue. The D gene is left open where the match is weak.

v_call	j_call	d_call	cdr3_nt	cdr3_aa
TRBV6-5	TRBJ2-7	TRBD2	TGTGCCAGCAGTCGTAGCGGGAGGCTCGGCGAGCAGTACTTC	CASSRSGRLGEQYF
TRBV2	TRBJ2-5	TRBD2	TGTGCCAGCAGCGCTAATAGCGGGAGGAGTAGTGAGACCCAGTACTTC	CASSANSGRSSETQYF
TRBV18	TRBJ2-4	NA	TGTGCCAGCTCACCGGGACCCTTGGGGTTCAGGGGAAACATTCAGTACTTC	CASSPGPLGFRGNIQYF
TRBV28	TRBJ1-1	TRBD1	TGTGCCAGCAGTTTCCGGACTCGGACAGGGATGAACACTGAAGCTTTCTTT	CASSFRTRTGMNTEAFF
TRBV4-1	TRBJ1-5	NA	TGCGCCAGCAGCCAAACGACAGGTAGCAATCAGCCCCAGCATTTT	CASSQTTGSNQPQHF
TRBV28	TRBJ2-4	NA	TGTGCCAGCAGTTGGGGCATAGCCAAAAACATTCAGTACTTC	CASSWGIAKNIQYF
TRBV11-2	TRBJ1-4	NA	TGTGCCAGCAGCCCGGCGGGGGGAACTAATGAAAAACTGTTTTTT	CASSPAGGTNEKLFF
TRBV25-1	TRBJ2-2	TRBD1	TGTGCCAGCGGCCGGGACAGGTACACCGGGGAGCTGTTTTTT	CASGRDRYTGELFF
TRBV29-1	TRBJ1-1	TRBD1	TGCAGCGTTCCCCGACAGGGGGCCGGTGAAGCTTTCTTT	CSVPRQGAGEAFF
TRBV5-1	TRBJ2-2	NA	TGCGCCAGCAGCTTGGACGGTTCAGGGTGGGAGAACACCGGGGAGCTGTTTTTT	CASSLDGSGWENTGELFF
TRBV7-8	TRBJ2-5	NA	TGTGCCAGCAGCTTTAATACCGGCAGGTTTCCGGAGACCCAGTACTTC	CASSFNTGRFPETQYF
TRBV28	TRBJ2-7	TRBD2	TGTGCCAGCAGTTTCACCAGGACTAGCGCACAGCAGTACTTC	CASSFTRTSAQQYF
TRBV28	TRBJ1-2	NA	TGTGCCAGCAGTTTTGGGGGGACGCCATCTAACTATGGCTACACCTTC	CASSFGGTPSNYGYTF
TRBV15	TRBJ1-1	NA	TGTGCCACCAGCAGAAGACGGGACACTGAAGCTTTCTTT	CATSRRRDTEAFF
TRBV5-6	TRBJ2-1	TRBD2	TGTGCCAGCAGCGCCGGGACTAGCGTAAACAATGAGCAGTTCTTC	CASSAGTSVNNEQFF
TRBV7-2	TRBJ2-2	TRBD2	TGTGCCAGCAGCTTAGGCGGGAGGGCCGGCACCGGGGAGCTGTTTTTT	CASSLGGRAGTGELFF
TRBV7-2	TRBJ1-2	NA	TGTGCCAGCAGCAAACCGACAGAAAATTATGGCTACACCTTC	CASSKPTENYGYTF
TRBV7-2	TRBJ1-3	NA	TGTGCCAGCAGCTTAGCTCCGCTGGGGGGTTCCGGCAACACCATATATTTT	CASSLAPLGGSGNTIYF
TRBV4-3	TRBJ1-1	NA	TGCGCCAGCAGCCCGGGGGAGGGGTCAGTCACTGAAGCTTTCTTT	CASSPGEGSVTEAFF
TRBV28	TRBJ1-4	TRBD1	TGTGCCAGCAGCGACACAGGGGGTAGTGAAAAACTGTTTTTT	CASSDTGGSEKLFF